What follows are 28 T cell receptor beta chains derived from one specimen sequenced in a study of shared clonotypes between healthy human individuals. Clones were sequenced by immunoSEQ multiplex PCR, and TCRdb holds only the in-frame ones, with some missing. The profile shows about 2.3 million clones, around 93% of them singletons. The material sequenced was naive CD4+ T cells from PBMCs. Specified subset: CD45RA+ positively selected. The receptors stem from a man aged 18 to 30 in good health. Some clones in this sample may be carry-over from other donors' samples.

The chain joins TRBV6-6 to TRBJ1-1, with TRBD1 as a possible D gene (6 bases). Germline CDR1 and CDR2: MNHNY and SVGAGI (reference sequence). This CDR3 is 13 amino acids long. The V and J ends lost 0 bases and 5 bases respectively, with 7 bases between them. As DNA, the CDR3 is TGTGCCAGCAGTTACTCGGACAGAACTGAAGCTTTCTTT. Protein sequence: CASSYSDRTEAFF.

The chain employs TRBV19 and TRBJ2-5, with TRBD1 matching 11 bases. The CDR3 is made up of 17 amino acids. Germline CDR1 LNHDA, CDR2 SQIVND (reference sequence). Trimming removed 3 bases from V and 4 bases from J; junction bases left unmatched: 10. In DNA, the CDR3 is TGTGCCAGTAGTATCACCTGGACAGGGGGCTTGAGAGAGACCCAGTACTTC. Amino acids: CASSITWTGGLRETQYF. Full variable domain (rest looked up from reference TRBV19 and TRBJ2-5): DGGITQSPKYLFRKEGQNVTLSCEQNLNHDAMYWYRQDPGQGLRLIYYSQIVNDFQKGDIAEGYSVSREKKESFPLTVTSAQKNPTAFYLCASSITWTGGLRETQYFGPGTRLLVL.

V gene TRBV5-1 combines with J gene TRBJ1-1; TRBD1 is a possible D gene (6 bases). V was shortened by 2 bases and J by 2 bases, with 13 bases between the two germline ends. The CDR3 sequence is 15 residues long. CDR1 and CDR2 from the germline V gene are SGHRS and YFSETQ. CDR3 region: CASSLMEQGNTEAFF. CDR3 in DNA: TGCGCCAGCAGCTTAATGGAACAGGGCAACACTGAAGCTTTCTTT.

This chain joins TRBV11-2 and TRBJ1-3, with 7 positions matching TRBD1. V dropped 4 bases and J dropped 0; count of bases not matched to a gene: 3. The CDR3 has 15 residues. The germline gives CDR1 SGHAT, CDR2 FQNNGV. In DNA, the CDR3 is TGTGCCAGCAGCTGGGACAGCAGCTCTGGAAACACCATATATTTT. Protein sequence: CASSWDSSSGNTIYF. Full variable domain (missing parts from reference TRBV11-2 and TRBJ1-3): EAGVAQSPRYKIIEKRQSVAFWCNPISGHATLYWYQQILGQGPKLLIQFQNNGVVDDSQLPKDRFSAERLKGVDSTLKIQPAKLEDSAVYLCASSWDSSSGNTIYFGEGSWLTVV.

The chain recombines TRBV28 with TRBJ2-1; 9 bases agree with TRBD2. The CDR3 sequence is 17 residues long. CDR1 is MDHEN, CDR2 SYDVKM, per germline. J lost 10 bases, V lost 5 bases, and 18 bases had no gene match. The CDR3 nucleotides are TGTGCCAGCAGTCTGAATAGCGGGGGCGAAGTCAGGGGAGAGCAGTTCTTC. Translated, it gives CASSLNSGGEVRGEQFF.

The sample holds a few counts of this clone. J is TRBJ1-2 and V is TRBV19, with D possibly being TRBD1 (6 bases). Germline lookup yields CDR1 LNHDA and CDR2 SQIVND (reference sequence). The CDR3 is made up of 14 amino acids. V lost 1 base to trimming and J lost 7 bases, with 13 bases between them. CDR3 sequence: CASSIVGGGSGYTF. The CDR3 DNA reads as TGTGCCAGTAGTATAGTAGGCGGGGGCAGTGGCTACACCTTC. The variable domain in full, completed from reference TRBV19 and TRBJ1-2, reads DGGITQSPKYLFRKEGQNVTLSCEQNLNHDAMYWYRQDPGQGLRLIYYSQIVNDFQKGDIAEGYSVSREKKESFPLTVTSAQKNPTAFYLCASSIVGGGSGYTFGSGTRLTVV.

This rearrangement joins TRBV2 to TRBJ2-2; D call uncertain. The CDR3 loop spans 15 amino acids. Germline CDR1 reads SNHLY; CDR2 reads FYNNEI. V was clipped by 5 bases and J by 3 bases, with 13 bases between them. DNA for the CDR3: TGTGCCAGCAGTTTAGACGGCTCGGACACCGGGGAGCTGTTTTTT. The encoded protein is CASSLDGSDTGELFF.

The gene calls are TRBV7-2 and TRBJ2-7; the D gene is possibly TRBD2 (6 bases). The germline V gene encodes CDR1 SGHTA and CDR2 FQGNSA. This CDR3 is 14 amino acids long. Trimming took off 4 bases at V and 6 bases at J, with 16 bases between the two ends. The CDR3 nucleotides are TGTGCCAGCAGCTCGGAGGGCCCCCTCGGCGAGCAGTACTTC. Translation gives CASSSEGPLGEQYF.

The CDR3 DNA is TGTGCCAGCAGTTTAGGTGGACTAGCTTCATATGAGCAGTTCTTC. Translation: CASSLGGLASYEQFF. V and J are TRBV28 and TRBJ2-1; 8 bases fit TRBD2. There are 15 residues in the CDR3. CDR1 and CDR2 (germline): MDHEN, SYDVKM. The J segment lost 8 bases and the V segment lost 2 bases, leaving 8 bases of the junction unmatched.

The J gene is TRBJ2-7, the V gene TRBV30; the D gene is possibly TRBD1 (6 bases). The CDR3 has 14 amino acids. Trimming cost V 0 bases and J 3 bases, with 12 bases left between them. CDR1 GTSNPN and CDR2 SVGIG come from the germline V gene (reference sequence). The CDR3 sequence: CAWSVGTSFYEQYF. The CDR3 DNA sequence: TGTGCCTGGAGTGTAGGGACAAGCTTCTACGAGCAGTACTTC.

The CDR3 protein is CATSRDLGAVTGELFF. CDR3 in DNA: TGTGCCACCAGCAGAGATCTGGGAGCGGTCACCGGGGAGCTGTTTTTT. The chain combines TRBV15 with TRBJ2-2, with TRBD2 as a possible D gene (5 bases). V dropped 0 bases and J dropped 4 bases, with 12 bases sitting between them. The CDR3 sequence is 16 residues long. The V gene's germline CDR1 is LNHNV and CDR2 YYDKDF (reference sequence). Using reference TRBV15 and TRBJ2-2 for the parts outside the CDR3, the full variable domain is DAMVIQNPRYQVTQFGKPVTLSCSQTLNHNVMYWYQQKSSQAPKLLFHYYDKDFNNEADTPDNFQSRRPNTSFCFLDIRSPGLGDTAMYLCATSRDLGAVTGELFFGEGSRLTVL.

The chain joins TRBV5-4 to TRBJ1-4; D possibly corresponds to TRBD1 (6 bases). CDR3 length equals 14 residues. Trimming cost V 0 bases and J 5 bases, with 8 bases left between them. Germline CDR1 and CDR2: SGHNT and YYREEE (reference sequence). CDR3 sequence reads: CASSLGGQNEKLFF. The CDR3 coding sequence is TGTGCCAGCAGCTTGGGGGGGCAAAATGAAAAACTGTTTTTT.

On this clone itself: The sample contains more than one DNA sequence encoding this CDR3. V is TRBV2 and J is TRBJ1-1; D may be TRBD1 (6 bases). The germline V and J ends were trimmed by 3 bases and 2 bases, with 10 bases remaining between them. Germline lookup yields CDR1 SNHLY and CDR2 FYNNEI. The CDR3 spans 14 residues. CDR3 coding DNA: TGTGCCAGCAGTGATGAGGGGGTAAACACTGAAGCTTTCTTT. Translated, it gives CASSDEGVNTEAFF.

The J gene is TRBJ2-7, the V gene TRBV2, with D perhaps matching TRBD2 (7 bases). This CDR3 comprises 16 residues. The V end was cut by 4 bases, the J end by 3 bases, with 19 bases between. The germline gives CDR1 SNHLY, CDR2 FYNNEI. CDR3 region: CASSGKGGAGNYEQYF. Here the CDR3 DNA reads TGTGCCAGCAGTGGGAAGGGGGGGGCCGGTAACTACGAGCAGTACTTC.

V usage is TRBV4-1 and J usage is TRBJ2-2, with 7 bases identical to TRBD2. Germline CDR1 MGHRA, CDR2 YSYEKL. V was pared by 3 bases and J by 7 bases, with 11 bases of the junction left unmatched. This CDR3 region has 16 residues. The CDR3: CASSHGLAAGNGELFF. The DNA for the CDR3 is TGCGCCAGCAGCCACGGGCTAGCGGCGGGGAACGGGGAGCTGTTTTTT.

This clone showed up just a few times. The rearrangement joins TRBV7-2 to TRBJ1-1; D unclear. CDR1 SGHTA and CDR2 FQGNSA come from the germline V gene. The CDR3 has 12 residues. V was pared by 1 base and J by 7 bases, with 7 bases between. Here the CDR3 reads CASSLVSREAFF. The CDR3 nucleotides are TGTGCCAGCAGCTTAGTGAGCCGTGAAGCTTTCTTT.

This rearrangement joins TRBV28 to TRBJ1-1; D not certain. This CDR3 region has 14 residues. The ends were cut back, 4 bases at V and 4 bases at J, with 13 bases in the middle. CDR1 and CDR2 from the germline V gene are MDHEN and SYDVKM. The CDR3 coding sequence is TGTGCCAGCAGTTCTCCTAGCGGGGTCACTGAAGCTTTCTTT. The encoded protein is CASSSPSGVTEAFF.

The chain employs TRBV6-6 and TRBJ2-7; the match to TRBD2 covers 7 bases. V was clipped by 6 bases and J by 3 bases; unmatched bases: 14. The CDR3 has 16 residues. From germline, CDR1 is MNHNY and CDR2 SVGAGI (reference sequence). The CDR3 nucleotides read TGTGCCAGCAGAAAACTTTTGAGCGGGGAAAACTACGAGCAGTACTTC. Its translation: CASRKLLSGENYEQYF.

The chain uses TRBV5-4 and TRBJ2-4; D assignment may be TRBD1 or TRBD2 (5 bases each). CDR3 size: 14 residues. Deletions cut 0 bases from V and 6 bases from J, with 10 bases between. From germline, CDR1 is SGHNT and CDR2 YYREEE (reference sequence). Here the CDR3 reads CASSLAGGGNIQYF. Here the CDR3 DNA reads TGTGCCAGCAGCTTGGCCGGTGGGGGAAACATTCAGTACTTC.

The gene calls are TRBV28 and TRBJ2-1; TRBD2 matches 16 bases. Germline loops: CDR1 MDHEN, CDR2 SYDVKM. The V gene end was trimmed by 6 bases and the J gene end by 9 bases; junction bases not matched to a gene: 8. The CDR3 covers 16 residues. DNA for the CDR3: TGTGCCAGCAGCACCCCCGGGACTAGCGGGAGGGGTGAGCAGTTCTTC. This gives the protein CASSTPGTSGRGEQFF.

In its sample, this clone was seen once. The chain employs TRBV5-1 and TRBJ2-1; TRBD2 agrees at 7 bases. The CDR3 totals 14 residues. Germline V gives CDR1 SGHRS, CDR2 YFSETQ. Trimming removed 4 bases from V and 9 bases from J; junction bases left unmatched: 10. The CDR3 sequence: CASSEQQREGEQFF. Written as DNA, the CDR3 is TGCGCCAGCAGCGAACAGCAGCGGGAAGGTGAGCAGTTCTTC. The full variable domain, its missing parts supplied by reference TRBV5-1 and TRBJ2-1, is KAGVTQTPRYLIKTRGQQVTLSCSPISGHRSVSWYQQTPGQGLQFLFEYFSETQRNKGNFPGRFSGRQFSNSRSEMNVSTLELGDSALYLCASSEQQREGEQFFGPGTRLTVL.

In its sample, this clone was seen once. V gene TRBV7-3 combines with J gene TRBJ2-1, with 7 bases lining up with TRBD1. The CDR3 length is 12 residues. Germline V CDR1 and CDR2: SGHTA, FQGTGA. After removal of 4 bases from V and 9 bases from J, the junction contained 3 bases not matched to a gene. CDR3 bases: TGTGCCAGCAGCTCCACAGGGGTTGAGCAGTTCTTC. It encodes CASSSTGVEQFF.

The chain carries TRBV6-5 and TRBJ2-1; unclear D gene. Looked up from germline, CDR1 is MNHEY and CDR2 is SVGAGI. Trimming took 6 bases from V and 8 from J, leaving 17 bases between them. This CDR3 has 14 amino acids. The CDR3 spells CASRLTRRAHEQFF. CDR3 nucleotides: TGTGCCAGCAGGCTTACAAGACGGGCACATGAGCAGTTCTTC.

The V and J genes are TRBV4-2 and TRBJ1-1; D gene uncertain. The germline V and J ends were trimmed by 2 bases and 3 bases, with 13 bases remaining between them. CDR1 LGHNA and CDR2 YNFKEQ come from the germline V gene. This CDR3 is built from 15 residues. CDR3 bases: TGTGCCAGCAGCCAAAGCCGGGTTGAAGACACTGAAGCTTTCTTT. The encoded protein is CASSQSRVEDTEAFF.

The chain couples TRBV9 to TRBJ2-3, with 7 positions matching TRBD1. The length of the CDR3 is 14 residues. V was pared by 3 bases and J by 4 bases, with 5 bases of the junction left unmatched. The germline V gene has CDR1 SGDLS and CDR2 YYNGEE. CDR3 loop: CASSAQTGSDTQYF. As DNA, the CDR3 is TGTGCCAGCAGCGCCCAGACAGGGTCAGATACGCAGTATTTT. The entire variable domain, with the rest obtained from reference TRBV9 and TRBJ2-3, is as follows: DSGVTQTPKHLITATGQRVTLRCSPRSGDLSVYWYQQSLDQGLQFLIQYYNGEERAKGNILERFSAQQFPDLHSELNLSSLELGDSALYFCASSAQTGSDTQYFGPGTRLTVL.

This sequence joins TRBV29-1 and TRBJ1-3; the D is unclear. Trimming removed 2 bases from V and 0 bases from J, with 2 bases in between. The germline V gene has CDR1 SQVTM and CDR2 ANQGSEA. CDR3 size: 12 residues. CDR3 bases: TGCAGCGTTGAAAGCTCTGGAAACACCATATATTTT. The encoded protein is CSVESSGNTIYF.

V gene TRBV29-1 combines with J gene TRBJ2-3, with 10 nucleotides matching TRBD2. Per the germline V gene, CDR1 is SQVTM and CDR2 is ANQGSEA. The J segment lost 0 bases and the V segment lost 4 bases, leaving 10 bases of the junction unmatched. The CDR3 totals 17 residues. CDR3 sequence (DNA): TGCAGCGTTGGCGATAGCGGGAGGAGGAGAAGCACAGATACGCAGTATTTT. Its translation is CSVGDSGRRRSTDTQYF.

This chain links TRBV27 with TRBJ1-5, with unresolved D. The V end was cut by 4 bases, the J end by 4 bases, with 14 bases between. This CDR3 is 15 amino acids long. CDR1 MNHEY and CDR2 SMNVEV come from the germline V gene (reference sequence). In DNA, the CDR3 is TGTGCCAGCAGTTCTCGCCGGGATGGGAATCAGCCCCAGCATTTT. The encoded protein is CASSSRRDGNQPQHF.